The 14 T cell receptor beta chains given below trace back to one sample, sequenced in a study of identical twins. Via MiXCR, TCRdb re-called the 5' RACE reads, giving one row per CDR3 protein. The sample lists a few hundred thousand distinct CDR3 sequences; roughly a tenth were seen once. The source material was memory T cells sorted from blood. The receptor source for this set is a man between 45 and 60 years old in good health.

This clonotype was observed at least ten times. The V and J genes are TRBV29-1 and TRBJ2-1; 9 bases are shared with TRBD2. CDR1 is SQVTM and CDR2 is ANQGSEA in the germline V gene. Trimming removed 1 base from V and 7 bases from J; junction bases left unmatched: 8. CDR3 size: 15 residues. CDR3 in DNA: TGCAGCGTTGAAGCGGCGGGAGGGCCCTGGAATGAGCAGTTCTTC. This encodes CSVEAAGGPWNEQFF.

The rearrangement joins TRBV4-3 to TRBJ1-1, with D tentatively TRBD1 (6 bases). V was pared by 0 bases and J by 4 bases, with 15 bases between. CDR1 and CDR2 from the germline V gene are LGHNA and YSLEER. The CDR3 has 16 residues. The CDR3, as DNA: TGCGCCAGCAGCCAAGACCCAGGGGCGAGGTTCACTGAAGCTTTCTTT. This sequence encodes CASSQDPGARFTEAFF.

The chain couples TRBV18 to TRBJ2-7; 11 bases match TRBD2. The ends lost 0 bases at V and 3 bases at J; junction bases unmatched: 4. Germline CDR1 KGHSH, CDR2 LQKENI. The CDR3 is 16 amino acids. Here the CDR3 reads CASSPPGLAEFYEQYF. In DNA form, the CDR3 reads TGTGCCAGCTCACCACCGGGACTAGCGGAGTTCTACGAGCAGTACTTC.

The table lists this clonotype with many counts. The V gene is TRBV20-1, the J gene TRBJ1-1; perhaps TRBD1 as D (5 bases). Trimming pared 2 bases from V and 5 bases from J, leaving 15 bases between. The CDR3 totals 14 residues. Germline assignment: CDR1 DFQATT and CDR2 SNEGSKA (reference sequence). CDR3 sequence reads: CSARLRGWGTEAFF. The CDR3 DNA reads TGCAGTGCTAGACTGAGGGGCTGGGGTACTGAAGCTTTCTTT.

This clonotype has a handful of counts. The chain joins TRBV2 to TRBJ2-3; D is possibly TRBD1 (6 bases). V lost 7 bases to trimming and J lost 1 base, with 9 bases between them. The CDR3 has 13 residues. CDR1 SNHLY and CDR2 FYNNEI come from the germline V gene. CDR3 coding DNA: TGTGCCAGCACAGGGGTTGGCACAGATACGCAGTATTTT. This sequence encodes CASTGVGTDTQYF.

As to this clonotype: The CDR3 carries no conserved terminal phenylalanine or tryptophan, so it likely arises from a read error. The rearrangement joins TRBV29-1 to TRBJ1-1; D gene ambiguous. The CDR3 totals 13 residues. Germline-derived CDR1 and CDR2 are SQVTM and ANQGSEA. The CDR3 DNA reads as TGCAGTTTCCGGGGAGGGTTGAACACTGAAGCTTTCTCT. It is translated as CSFRGGLNTEAFS.

This clonotype has just a few counts. The chain joins TRBV10-3 to TRBJ2-2; TRBD2 aligns across 7 bases. After removal of 10 bases from V and 1 base from J, the junction contained 12 bases not matched to a gene. This CDR3 has 16 amino acids. Germline lookup yields CDR1 ENHRY and CDR2 SYGVKD. CDR3 coding DNA: TGTGCCACCGTATCCGGCGGGAGAGAGAACACCGGGGAGCTGTTTTTT. It encodes CATVSGGRENTGELFF.

Only a few counts were recorded for this clonotype. V gene TRBV5-1 combines with J gene TRBJ2-1; D gene unclear. V shed 4 bases and J shed 5 bases, with 13 bases lying between them. Germline assignment: CDR1 SGHRS and CDR2 YFSETQ. The length of the CDR3 is 14 residues. The CDR3 bases are TGCGCCAGCAGCAAGAGACCGAAGGACAATGAGCAGTTCTTC. Translation gives CASSKRPKDNEQFF.

This clonotype showed up just a few times. V and J are TRBV27 and TRBJ1-5; TRBD1 might be the D (5 bases). The V gene lost 2 bases and the J gene lost 0 bases, with 11 bases spanning the gap. The CDR3 is 16 residues long. Germline values: CDR1 MNHEY, CDR2 SMNVEV (reference sequence). CDR3 sequence: CASSLRGDYSNQPQHF. CDR3 DNA: TGTGCCAGCAGTTTAAGAGGGGATTATAGCAATCAGCCCCAGCATTTT.

Remarks on this clonotype: This could be a read error, since a much larger clone is one nucleotide away. This rearrangement joins TRBV5-1 to TRBJ2-2; the match to TRBD2 covers 8 bases. The CDR3 loop spans 15 amino acids. CDR1 and CDR2 from the germline V gene are SGHRS and YFSETQ. CDR3 coding DNA: TGCGCCAGCAGCTTGGCGCGGGGGGCCGCCGGGGAGCTGTCTTTT. Encoded protein: CASSLARGAAGELSF.

The table lists this clonotype with a few counts. The V and J genes are TRBV5-1 and TRBJ2-5; TRBD2 matches at 13 bases. Germline lookup yields CDR1 SGHRS and CDR2 YFSETQ. This CDR3 spans 19 amino acids. J lost 4 bases, V lost 1 base, and 13 bases had no gene match. In nucleotides, the CDR3 is TGCGCCAGCAGCTTGACTAGACTAGCGGGGGGCCCCCGGTCAGAGACCCAGTACTTC. Amino acid sequence: CASSLTRLAGGPRSETQYF.

There are many counts of this clonotype. The rearrangement uses TRBV7-9 and TRBJ1-3; no definite D call. The germline CDR1 and CDR2 sequences are SEHNR and FQNEAQ (reference sequence). The CDR3 length is 15 residues. V dropped 5 bases and J dropped 2 bases, with 13 bases sitting between them. Written as DNA, the CDR3 is TGTGCCAGCAGCCCCGGGTGGGAGACTGGAAACACCATATATTTT. It translates to CASSPGWETGNTIYF.

In this sample, this clonotype turned up many times. CDR3 in amino acids: CASSVDSYTDTQYF. The CDR3 DNA follows: TGTGCCAGCAGCGTGGACAGCTACACAGATACGCAGTATTTT. V gene TRBV3-1 combines with J gene TRBJ2-3; D might be TRBD1 (6 bases). Germline CDR1 LGHDT, CDR2 YNNKEL (reference sequence). V lost 5 bases and J 2 bases, leaving 11 bases between the germline ends. The CDR3 spans 14 residues.

This clonotype has more than one count but fewer than ten. V and J are TRBV28 and TRBJ1-4, with a weak D call TRBD1 (6 bases). The CDR3 consists of 11 residues. The ends were cut back, 11 bases at V and 8 bases at J, with 12 bases in the middle. Germline V lookup: CDR1 MDHEN, CDR2 SYDVKM. CDR3 region: CAVRGREKLFF. As DNA, the CDR3 is TGTGCCGTGAGGGGGAGAGAAAAACTGTTTTTT.